This passage covers 13 T cell receptor beta chains from one sample sequenced in a study of cytomegalovirus exposure and HLA in healthy donors. The PCR had 60 Vbeta and 13 Jbeta primers. Only in-frame clones appear in the TCRdb table, and some are missing; sequencing was by immunoSEQ multiplex PCR. The sample comprises roughly 200,000 clones, roughly 90% of which are singletons, and around 0.99% rests with the top ten. Sequencing was carried out using PBMCs. The receptor source for this set is a boy aged 2 to 10 in good health and CMV-seronegative.

V usage is TRBV7-9 and J usage is TRBJ1-3, with a weak D call TRBD1 (5 bases). Trimming removed 3 bases from V and 3 bases from J, with 12 bases in between. Germline V lookup: CDR1 SEHNR, CDR2 FQNEAQ (reference sequence). CDR3 size: 15 residues. As DNA, the CDR3 is TGTGCCAGCAGCTTCCGGGACTTGAATGGAAACACCATATATTTT. Translating it yields CASSFRDLNGNTIYF.

The V call is TRBV12-5, the J call TRBJ2-3; perhaps TRBD1 as D (5 bases). V shed 7 bases and J shed 2 bases, with 25 bases lying between them. The CDR3 has 18 residues. Germline-derived CDR1 and CDR2 are LGHNT and FRNRAP. CDR3 residues: CASATSKRAGNITDTQYF. Here the CDR3 DNA reads TGTGCTAGTGCCACGTCAAAACGGGCAGGGAATATCACAGATACGCAGTATTTT.

The chain links TRBV6-5 to TRBJ1-2; TRBD1 aligns across 7 bases. In germline, CDR1 is MNHEY, CDR2 SVGAGI. This CDR3 region has 13 residues. V lost 6 bases, J lost 8 bases, and 9 bases stayed unmatched. CDR3 coding DNA: TGTGCCAGCAGGCCACGACAGGGTGGAGGCTACACCTTC. Translating gives CASRPRQGGGYTF.

The gene calls are TRBV29-1 and TRBJ1-1, with D tentatively TRBD1 (5 bases). V lost 6 bases, J lost 0 bases, and 11 bases lay in between. Germline loops: CDR1 SQVTM, CDR2 ANQGSEA. CDR3 size: 13 residues. CDR3 DNA: TGCAGCGTGGCAGGGTGGGTGAACACTGAAGCTTTCTTT. Translation: CSVAGWVNTEAFF.

The chain has TRBV9 and TRBJ1-2; TRBD1 matches 8 bases. V shed 0 bases and J 6 bases; nucleotides not matched to a gene: 4. The CDR3 consists of 14 residues. Per germline, CDR1 SGDLS and CDR2 YYNGEE. Here the CDR3 reads CASSVGTGRDGYTF. The CDR3, as DNA: TGTGCCAGCAGCGTAGGGACAGGGAGGGATGGCTACACCTTC.

This chain joins TRBV29-1 and TRBJ1-2, with TRBD1 matching 7 bases. Germline CDR1 is SQVTM and CDR2 is ANQGSEA. The CDR3 runs 12 residues. Germline trimming cut 6 bases from V and 5 bases from J; bases unmatched to any gene: 6. In DNA, the CDR3 is TGCAGCGTGTCCGACAGGGATTATGGCTACACCTTC. This translates into CSVSDRDYGYTF.

This chain uses TRBV28 with TRBJ2-5; the D gene is possibly TRBD1 (5 bases). Germline V gene lookup returns CDR1 MDHEN and CDR2 SYDVKM. The CDR3 is made up of 15 amino acids. Trimming took 3 bases from V and 2 from J, leaving 13 bases between them. The CDR3 protein is CASSFVPGQQETQYF. The CDR3 DNA is TGTGCCAGCAGTTTTGTCCCCGGACAACAAGAGACCCAGTACTTC.

This sequence joins TRBV5-1 and TRBJ2-4, with 13 positions matching TRBD2. Germline V gene data show CDR1 as SGHRS and CDR2 as YFSETQ. The junction had 6 bases not matched to a gene; V was cut back by 2 bases and J by 1 base. The CDR3 is made up of 18 amino acids. CDR3 sequence: CASSFGLAGAGAKNIQYF. The CDR3 nucleotides are TGCGCCAGCAGCTTCGGACTAGCGGGGGCGGGGGCCAAAAACATTCAGTACTTC.

The chain carries TRBV6-1 and TRBJ1-2; 9 bases line up with TRBD1. The CDR3 contains 16 residues. The J segment lost 4 bases and the V segment lost 3 bases, leaving 9 bases of the junction unmatched. Germline CDR1 MNHNS, CDR2 SASEGT. The CDR3 sequence: CASSDSGTGRFYGYTF. The CDR3 DNA sequence: TGTGCCAGCAGTGATTCGGGGACAGGGAGATTCTATGGCTACACCTTC.

The chain recombines TRBV27 with TRBJ1-2; 9 bases agree with TRBD1. The V segment lost 6 bases and the J segment 3 bases; nucleotides outside the gene matches: 8. The germline V gene encodes CDR1 MNHEY and CDR2 SMNVEV (reference sequence). This CDR3 spans 15 amino acids. The CDR3 DNA reads as TGTGCCAGCAGCCCACAGGGGGCGCGACACTATGGCTACACCTTC. Translated, it gives CASSPQGARHYGYTF.

V and J are TRBV6-1 and TRBJ2-1; D is uncertain. Trimming removed 1 base at V and 6 bases at J, with 19 bases between. CDR3 length: 17 amino acids. The germline gives CDR1 MNHNS, CDR2 SASEGT. CDR3 sequence (DNA): TGTGCCAGCAGTGAAGGGTCAGGTCCCGGTTCGGCCAATGAGCAGTTCTTC. Residues: CASSEGSGPGSANEQFF.

This clone has only one observation. The rearrangement joins TRBV5-1 to TRBJ1-2; the D is unclear. CDR3 length: 15 amino acids. Trimming shortened V by 0 bases and J by 1 base, and 10 bases separated the two germline ends. Looked up from germline, CDR1 is SGHRS and CDR2 is YFSETQ. CDR3 DNA sequence: TGCGCCAGCAGCTTGGAAACCCGGGGTAACTATGGCTACACCTTC. This encodes CASSLETRGNYGYTF.

The gene calls are TRBV7-9 and TRBJ2-2; D might be TRBD1 (5 bases). V shed 4 bases and J shed 6 bases, with 15 bases lying between them. Germline CDR1 and CDR2: SEHNR and FQNEAQ (reference sequence). The length of the CDR3 is 15 residues. Here the CDR3 reads CASSYQGGHAGELFF. CDR3 nucleotides: TGTGCCAGCAGCTACCAGGGTGGCCACGCCGGGGAGCTGTTTTTT.